Listed here are 10 T cell receptor beta chains from one sample, sequenced in a study of blood T cells in healthy people across ages. Then a second PCR, running roughly 7 to 12 cycles, was carried out with a sample-barcoded 5' primer and a J-beta primer mix. TCRdb processed the 5' RACE reads anew with MiXCR; each CDR3 protein has one entry. In the table there are some 1.5 million distinct CDR3 sequences, 35% to 45% of which are singletons. The sample taken for sequencing was blood. The receptors were gathered from a woman younger than 35 in good health.

The chain combines TRBV25-1 with TRBJ2-1; TRBD2 aligns across 11 bases. V lost 5 bases to trimming and J lost 8 bases; unmatched junction nucleotides: 8. CDR3 length: 15 amino acids. Germline loops: CDR1 MGHDK, CDR2 SYGVNS. The CDR3 loop reads CASSKLLTSGDEQFF. CDR3 nucleotide sequence: TGTGCCAGCAGTAAGCTCCTGACTAGCGGGGATGAGCAGTTCTTC.

The chain links TRBV27 to TRBJ2-1; 7 bases are a match to TRBD2. The CDR3 totals 13 residues. The germline CDR1 and CDR2 sequences are MNHEY and SMNVEV (reference sequence). V was pared by 7 bases and J by 5 bases, with 5 bases of the junction left unmatched. CDR3 in DNA: TGTGCCAGCAAGGGAGGGGCGAACAATGAGCAGTTCTTC. Its protein product is CASKGGANNEQFF.

This chain connects TRBV5-1 to TRBJ2-1, with D unclear. The germline V gene has CDR1 SGHRS and CDR2 YFSETQ. Trimming shortened V by 0 bases and J by 14 bases, and 9 bases separated the two germline ends. The CDR3 extends over 11 amino acids. The DNA of the CDR3 is TGCGCCAGCAGCTTGGGGACGGAAGAGTTCTTC. This gives the protein CASSLGTEEFF.

J is TRBJ2-3 and V is TRBV20-1; 7 bases are a match to TRBD1. V lost 6 bases, J lost 14 bases, and 11 bases stayed unmatched. Germline CDR1 is DFQATT and CDR2 is SNEGSKA (reference sequence). This CDR3 has 11 amino acids. As DNA, the CDR3 is TGCAGTGCCCGCCCCAGGGGGAACGCGTATTTT. Its translation is CSARPRGNAYF.

The chain employs TRBV12-3 or TRBV12-4 and TRBJ1-1; 7 bases are shared with TRBD1. J gave up 3 bases and V 7 bases, and 14 bases lay outside the gene matches. The CDR3 has 16 amino acids. As DNA, the CDR3 is TGTGCCAGCACCAAACAAGGGGGCGGGAAGGACACTGAAGCTTTCTTT. Translation gives CASTKQGGGKDTEAFF.

Only a few counts were recorded for this clonotype. CDR3 nucleotide sequence: TGCAGTGCTCTTCAGGGGGGGGCTAATCAGCCCCAGCATTTT. This gives the protein CSALQGGANQPQHF. The genes are TRBV20-1 and TRBJ1-5; 7 bases are a match to TRBD1. The V gene end was trimmed by 5 bases and the J gene end by 4 bases; junction bases not matched to a gene: 8. The CDR3 consists of 14 residues. CDR1 and CDR2 (germline): DFQATT, SNEGSKA (reference sequence).

To note about this clonotype: Compared with germline, one end of the junction differs, possibly owing to a read error. The chain carries TRBV12-3 or TRBV12-4 and TRBJ2-1, with TRBD2 matching 9 bases. The CDR3 is 16 amino acids. CDR3 bases: TGTGCTAGCAGGGTAGCGGGAGTTAGCTCCTACAATGAGCAGTTCTTC. It yields the protein CASRVAGVSSYNEQFF.

This clonotype appeared a few times. The chain has TRBV20-1 and TRBJ2-1; a weak D match, TRBD2 (7 bases). CDR1 is DFQATT and CDR2 is SNEGSKA in the germline V gene (reference sequence). Between the trimmed V and J ends, which lost 1 base and 0 bases, there was a span of 13 bases. The CDR3 runs 16 residues. CDR3 in DNA: TGCAGTGCTAGAGTTCACGGGGGGCGCTCCTACAATGAGCAGTTCTTC. It is translated as CSARVHGGRSYNEQFF.

CDR3 amino acids: CASSTSGLAGRRYNEQFF. The CDR3 DNA reads as TGTGCCAGCAGCACCAGCGGACTAGCGGGACGGCGGTACAATGAGCAGTTCTTC. This rearrangement joins TRBV7-2 to TRBJ2-1, with 12 bases aligning to TRBD2. Trimming at V came to 5 bases and at J to 4 bases, leaving 12 bases not matched to a gene. This CDR3 spans 18 amino acids. Germline CDR1 and CDR2: SGHTA and FQGNSA.

A word on this clonotype: Possible read error: a much larger clone is one base away. V and J are TRBV6-5 and TRBJ2-7; TRBD2 might be the D (5 bases). The closer fit of TRBJ2-5 to the DNA end suggests the J call may be wrong. This CDR3 contains 13 residues. The V gene's germline CDR1 is MNHEY and CDR2 SVGAGI. The CDR3 nucleotides are TGTGCCAGCAGTTACGAACTAGGACGGACCCAGTACTTC. Its translation is CASSYELGRTQYF.